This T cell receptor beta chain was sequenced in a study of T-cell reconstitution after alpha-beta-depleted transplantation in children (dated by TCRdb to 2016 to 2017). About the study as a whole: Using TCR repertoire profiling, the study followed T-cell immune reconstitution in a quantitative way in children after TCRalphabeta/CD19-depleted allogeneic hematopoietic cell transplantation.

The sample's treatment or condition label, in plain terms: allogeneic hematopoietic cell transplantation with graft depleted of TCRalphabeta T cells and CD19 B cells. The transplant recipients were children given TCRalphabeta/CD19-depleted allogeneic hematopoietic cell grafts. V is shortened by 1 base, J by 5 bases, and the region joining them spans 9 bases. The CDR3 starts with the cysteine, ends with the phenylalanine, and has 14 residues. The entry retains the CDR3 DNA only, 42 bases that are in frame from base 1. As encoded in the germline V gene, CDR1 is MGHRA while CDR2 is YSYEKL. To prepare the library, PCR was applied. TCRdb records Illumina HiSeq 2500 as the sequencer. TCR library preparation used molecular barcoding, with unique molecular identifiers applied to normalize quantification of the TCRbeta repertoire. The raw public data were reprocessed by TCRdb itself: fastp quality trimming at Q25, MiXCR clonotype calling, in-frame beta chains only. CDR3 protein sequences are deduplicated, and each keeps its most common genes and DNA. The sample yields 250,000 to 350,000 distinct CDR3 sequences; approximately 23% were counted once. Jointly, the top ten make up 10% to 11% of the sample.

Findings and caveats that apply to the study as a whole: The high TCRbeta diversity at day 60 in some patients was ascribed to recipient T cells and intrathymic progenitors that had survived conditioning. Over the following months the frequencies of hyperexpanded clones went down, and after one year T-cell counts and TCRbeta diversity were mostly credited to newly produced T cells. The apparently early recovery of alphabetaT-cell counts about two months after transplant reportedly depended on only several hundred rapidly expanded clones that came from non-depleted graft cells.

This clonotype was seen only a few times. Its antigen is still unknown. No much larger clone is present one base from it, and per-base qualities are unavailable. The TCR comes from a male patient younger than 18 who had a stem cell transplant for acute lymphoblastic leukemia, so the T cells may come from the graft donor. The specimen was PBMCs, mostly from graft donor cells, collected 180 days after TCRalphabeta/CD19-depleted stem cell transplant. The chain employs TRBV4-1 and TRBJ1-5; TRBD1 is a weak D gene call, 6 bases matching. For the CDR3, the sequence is CASSQGGGDQPQHF. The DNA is TGCGCCAGCAGCCAAGGCGGGGGCGATCAGCCCCAGCATTTT.